Shown below are 28 T cell receptor beta chains from a single sample sequenced in a study of T cells in Graves' hyperthyroidism and ophthalmopathy. Amplified TCR beta CDR3 regions derived from RNA transcripts. HTBI primers were used for first-round RT-PCR of the TCR CDR3. MiXCR, applied by TCRdb to the multiplex PCR reads, yields one record per CDR3 protein. Altogether more than 600,000 distinct CDR3 sequences are present, roughly 17% being singletons, with the ten largest covering around 7.7%. The sequenced material came from blood. These receptor sequences come from a man between 18 and 29 years old with Graves' hyperthyroidism.

The chain carries TRBV5-1 and TRBJ2-1; D uncertain. V lost 0 bases to trimming and J lost 9 bases, with 7 bases between them. CDR1 and CDR2 from the germline V gene are SGHRS and YFSETQ. The CDR3 extends over 12 amino acids. CDR3 region: CASSLALGEQFF. In DNA form, the CDR3 reads TGCGCCAGCAGCTTGGCTTTAGGTGAGCAGTTCTTC.

This clonotype has ten or more counts. The rearrangement links TRBV11-2 to TRBJ2-1; D remains ambiguous. CDR3 size: 13 residues. Trimming took 1 base from V and 6 from J, leaving 7 bases between them. Germline CDR1 and CDR2: SGHAT and FQNNGV. The CDR3 here is CASSLAHRNEQFF. The CDR3 DNA follows: TGTGCCAGCAGCTTAGCCCACCGCAATGAGCAGTTCTTC. Based on the CDR3 plus reference TRBV11-2 and TRBJ2-1, the full variable domain is EAGVAQSPRYKIIEKRQSVAFWCNPISGHATLYWYQQILGQGPKLLIQFQNNGVVDDSQLPKDRFSAERLKGVDSTLKIQPAKLEDSAVYLCASSLAHRNEQFFGPGTRLTVL.

This clonotype was seen many times. This chain uses TRBV3-1 with TRBJ2-7; no clear D gene. V was pared by 1 base and J by 6 bases, with 10 bases between. The CDR3 runs 13 residues. Germline V gene lookup returns CDR1 LGHDT and CDR2 YNNKEL (reference sequence). The chain's CDR3 is CASSQGGASEQYF. DNA of the CDR3: TGTGCCAGCAGCCAAGGTGGCGCCTCCGAGCAGTACTTC.

On this clonotype itself: The junction departs from the called germline gene at one end, perhaps through a read error. The chain carries TRBV12-3 or TRBV12-4 and TRBJ2-2; either TRBD1 or TRBD2 may fit D (5 bases each). The CDR3 covers 13 residues. CDR3 residues: CASGCRVTGELFF. The CDR3 DNA reads TGTGCCAGCGGGTGCAGGGTCACCGGGGAGCTGTTCTTT.

This clonotype appeared a single time. The rearrangement links TRBV7-3 to TRBJ2-2, with 9 positions matching TRBD2. The junction had 9 bases not matched to a gene; V was cut back by 4 bases and J by 6 bases. This CDR3 region has 16 residues. From germline, CDR1 is SGHTA and CDR2 FQGTGA. The CDR3 nucleotides are TGTGCCAGCAGCTCCCAGGTTGTAGCGGGAGCCGGGGAGCTGTTTTTT. Its protein is CASSSQVVAGAGELFF. The full variable domain, its missing parts supplied by reference TRBV7-3 and TRBJ2-2, is GAGVSQTPSNKVTEKGKYVELRCDPISGHTALYWYRQSLGQGPEFLIYFQGTGAADDSGLPNDRFFAVRPEGSVSTLKIQRTERGDSAVYLCASSSQVVAGAGELFFGEGSRLTVL.

This clonotype was detected many times. The CDR3 bases are TGTGCCGGAAAAGACAGGGCGAACACTGAAGCTTTCTTT. Protein sequence: CAGKDRANTEAFF. V and J are TRBV28 and TRBJ1-1; 7 nucleotides agree with TRBD1. The V segment lost 11 bases and the J segment 1 base; nucleotides outside the gene matches: 7. The length of the CDR3 is 13 residues. CDR1 is MDHEN and CDR2 is SYDVKM in the germline V gene.

This clonotype was detected many times. The V call is TRBV9, the J call TRBJ1-2; D is perhaps TRBD1 (5 bases). The ends were cut back, 0 bases at V and 4 bases at J, with 10 bases in the middle. There are 14 residues in the CDR3. In germline, CDR1 is SGDLS, CDR2 YYNGEE. The chain's CDR3 is CASSVEGGVYGYTF. Here the CDR3 DNA reads TGTGCCAGCAGCGTAGAGGGAGGGGTCTATGGCTACACCTTC.

A note on this clonotype: A read error may produce the germline difference seen at one junction end. The chain couples TRBV24-1 to TRBJ1-1, with a tentative D call TRBD1 (6 bases). The CDR3 covers 14 residues. Per germline, CDR1 KGHDR and CDR2 SFDVKD. CDR3 bases: TGTGCCACCAGTGATTCTTCCAGGGACACTGAAGCCTTCTTT. The encoded protein is CATSDSSRDTEAFF.

The chain is built from TRBV18 and TRBJ2-1, with D uncertain. This CDR3 has 15 residues. The V end was cut by 4 bases, the J end by 9 bases, with 19 bases between. CDR1 and CDR2 from the germline V gene are KGHSH and LQKENI. CDR3 region: CASSLSPDRKREQFF. DNA of the CDR3: TGTGCCAGCTCACTATCCCCCGACCGAAAGCGTGAGCAGTTCTTC.

The rearrangement links TRBV3-1 to TRBJ1-3; D remains ambiguous. The V and J ends lost 1 base and 0 bases respectively, with 7 bases between them. The length of the CDR3 is 15 residues. Germline assignment: CDR1 LGHDT and CDR2 YNNKEL (reference sequence). The chain's CDR3 is CASSQAVFSGNTIYF. Here the CDR3 DNA reads TGTGCCAGCAGCCAAGCCGTATTCTCTGGAAACACCATATATTTT.

The chain is built from TRBV5-1 and TRBJ2-1; D not certain. The germline CDR1 and CDR2 sequences are SGHRS and YFSETQ. CDR3 size: 14 residues. V was trimmed by 2 bases and J by 9 bases, leaving 15 bases between them. CDR3 protein: CASSFTASRSEQFF. DNA of the CDR3: TGCGCCAGCAGCTTCACCGCTTCGCGTAGTGAGCAGTTCTTC.

This clonotype has a count of ten or more. The J gene is TRBJ1-1, the V gene TRBV11-3, with D perhaps TRBD1 (6 bases). V was cut by 3 bases and J by 7 bases, with 15 bases left in between. The CDR3 covers 14 residues. CDR1 is SGHNT and CDR2 is YENEEA in the germline V gene. Written as DNA, the CDR3 is TGTGCCAGCAGCTTTGGGAGACAGGCTGGTGAAGCTTTCTTT. This codes for CASSFGRQAGEAFF. Using reference TRBV11-3 and TRBJ1-1 for the parts outside the CDR3, the full variable domain is EAGVVQSPRYKIIEKKQPVAFWCNPISGHNTLYWYLQNLGQGPELLIRYENEEAVDDSQLPKDRFSAERLKGVDSTLKIQPAELGDSAVYLCASSFGRQAGEAFFGQGTRLTVV.

In this sample, this clonotype turned up many times. The chain employs TRBV28 and TRBJ2-7; 9 bases are shared with TRBD2. The CDR3 covers 14 residues. V lost 6 bases and J lost 5; bases outside the gene matches: 8. Germline lookup yields CDR1 MDHEN and CDR2 SYDVKM. This CDR3 is CASSYSGRSDEQYF. CDR3 nucleotides: TGTGCCAGCAGCTATAGCGGGAGAAGCGACGAGCAGTACTTC.

This clonotype was found many times. The chain uses TRBV27 and TRBJ2-7; no clear D. Per the germline V gene, CDR1 is MNHEY and CDR2 is SMNVEV (reference sequence). The CDR3 is made up of 14 amino acids. V was trimmed by 2 bases and J by 0 bases, leaving 8 bases between them. As DNA, the CDR3 is TGTGCCAGCAGTTTAATGGGCACCTCCTACGAGCAGTACTTC. Translating gives CASSLMGTSYEQYF.

This clonotype was seen more than once but under ten times. The chain has TRBV30 and TRBJ1-1, with TRBD1 matching 10 bases. Per the germline V gene, CDR1 is GTSNPN and CDR2 is SVGIG (reference sequence). The CDR3 is 16 residues long. With V trimmed by 2 bases and J by 4 bases, 10 bases remained unmatched. The DNA of the CDR3 is TGTGCCTGGAGTTTTGGGACAGGGGACCCAGGCACTGAAGCTTTCTTT. As protein: CAWSFGTGDPGTEAFF.

Here the CDR3 reads CASSSDPYEQYF. The DNA for the CDR3 is TGTGCCAGCAGTTCCGATCCTTACGAGCAGTACTTC. This chain joins TRBV6-9 and TRBJ2-7; D is undetermined. V dropped 4 bases and J dropped 4 bases, with 8 bases sitting between them. Germline CDR1 and CDR2: MNHGY and SVAAGI. The length of the CDR3 is 12 residues.

This clonotype was counted at least ten times. J is TRBJ2-2 and V is TRBV7-2; TRBD2 aligns across 8 bases. This CDR3 has 16 residues. Germline loops: CDR1 SGHTA, CDR2 FQGNSA. With V trimmed by 0 bases and J by 5 bases, 5 bases remained unmatched. This CDR3 is CASSLARRGATGELFF. The CDR3 DNA reads as TGTGCCAGCAGCTTAGCCCGGCGGGGGGCAACCGGGGAGCTGTTTTTT.

The genes are TRBV20-1 and TRBJ1-5; D not certain. V was shortened by 1 base and J by 6 bases, with 10 bases between the two germline ends. This CDR3 region has 13 residues. Germline CDR1 and CDR2: DFQATT and SNEGSKA (reference sequence). Here the CDR3 reads CSARGIGVQPQHF. Written as DNA, the CDR3 is TGCAGTGCTAGAGGGATAGGAGTTCAGCCCCAGCATTTT.

This clonotype has a count of ten or more. The gene calls are TRBV28 and TRBJ1-6; 7 bases align to TRBD1. The V and J ends lost 6 bases and 4 bases, in that order; junction bases with no gene match: 3. The CDR3 loop spans 14 amino acids. In germline, CDR1 is MDHEN, CDR2 SYDVKM. The CDR3 is CASSPGQYNSPLHF. The DNA of the CDR3 is TGTGCCAGCAGCCCGGGACAGTATAATTCACCCCTCCACTTT.

This clonotype was detected ten times or more. This rearrangement joins TRBV30 to TRBJ1-4, with TRBD1 as a possible D gene (6 bases). CDR3 length: 14 residues. Trimming removed 2 bases from V and 5 bases from J, with 12 bases in between. Germline V lookup: CDR1 GTSNPN, CDR2 SVGIG (reference sequence). The CDR3 loop is CAWSTGRENEKLFF. The CDR3 DNA follows: TGTGCCTGGAGTACAGGGCGTGAGAATGAAAAACTGTTTTTT.

This clonotype occurred many times. The J gene is TRBJ2-5, the V gene TRBV20-1, with 9 bases identical to TRBD1. CDR1 and CDR2 from the germline V gene are DFQATT and SNEGSKA (reference sequence). The CDR3 has 14 residues. V was clipped by 1 base and J by 3 bases; unmatched bases: 3. CDR3 sequence reads: CSARAGTGKETQYF. In DNA form, the CDR3 reads TGCAGTGCTAGAGCCGGGACAGGGAAAGAGACCCAGTACTTC.

This clonotype has a count of ten or more. V gene TRBV6-1 combines with J gene TRBJ1-1; 7 bases map to TRBD1. With 1 base clipped from V and 5 bases from J, the junction kept 4 bases outside the gene matches. Germline CDR1 MNHNS, CDR2 SASEGT. This CDR3 contains 14 residues. CDR3 sequence reads: CASSEGQGETEAFF. The CDR3 coding sequence is TGTGCCAGCAGTGAAGGGCAGGGGGAGACTGAAGCTTTCTTT.

This clonotype was counted only a few times. The chain couples TRBV19 to TRBJ1-1; D ambiguous. CDR1 and CDR2 (germline): LNHDA, SQIVND (reference sequence). This CDR3 has 12 residues. The germline V and J ends were trimmed by 3 bases and 4 bases, with 6 bases remaining between them. CDR3 sequence: CASSIGLTEAFF. The CDR3 DNA sequence: TGTGCCAGTAGTATTGGGCTCACTGAAGCTTTCTTT. Using reference TRBV19 and TRBJ1-1 for the parts outside the CDR3, the full variable domain is DGGITQSPKYLFRKEGQNVTLSCEQNLNHDAMYWYRQDPGQGLRLIYYSQIVNDFQKGDIAEGYSVSREKKESFPLTVTSAQKNPTAFYLCASSIGLTEAFFGQGTRLTVV.

This chain links TRBV3-1 with TRBJ2-1; possible D gene TRBD2, 5 bases. The CDR3 runs to 15 residues. V was clipped by 1 base and J by 7 bases, with 14 bases between them. Looked up from germline, CDR1 is LGHDT and CDR2 is YNNKEL (reference sequence). The CDR3 reads CASSQVLSDFNEQFF. CDR3 nucleotide sequence: TGTGCCAGCAGCCAAGTCCTCTCGGACTTTAATGAGCAGTTCTTC.

The rearrangement links TRBV7-9 to TRBJ2-6, with D tentatively TRBD1 or TRBD2 (5 bases each). This CDR3 comprises 18 residues. The germline V and J ends were trimmed by 5 bases and 1 base, with 18 bases remaining between them. Germline CDR1 and CDR2: SEHNR and FQNEAQ (reference sequence). CDR3 loop: CASSALMGRGSGANVLTF. CDR3 DNA sequence: TGTGCCAGCAGCGCGCTTATGGGACGCGGATCTGGGGCCAACGTCCTGACTTTC.

The chain combines TRBV5-1 with TRBJ2-3; 13 bases fit TRBD2. CDR3 length equals 16 residues. In germline, CDR1 is SGHRS, CDR2 YFSETQ. The J segment lost 5 bases and the V segment lost 4 bases, leaving 7 bases of the junction unmatched. In DNA, the CDR3 is TGCGCCAGCAGCCCCGGACTAGCGGGAGCGGTAGATACGCAGTATTTT. This translates into CASSPGLAGAVDTQYF.

The V and J genes are TRBV12-3 or TRBV12-4 and TRBJ1-5; D remains ambiguous. The germline V and J ends were trimmed by 3 bases and 0 bases, with 9 bases remaining between them. This CDR3 has 15 amino acids. The CDR3 DNA reads TGTGCCAGCAGTTTCCGACGGGATAGCAATCAGCCCCAGCATTTT. It is translated as CASSFRRDSNQPQHF.

The chain recombines TRBV7-3 with TRBJ2-5; D remains ambiguous. The ends were cut back, 5 bases at V and 7 bases at J, with 11 bases in the middle. Germline loops: CDR1 SGHTA, CDR2 FQGTGA. CDR3 length equals 12 residues. This CDR3 is CASSLSVGTQYF. The CDR3, as DNA: TGTGCCAGCAGCCTGTCCGTGGGGACCCAGTACTTC.